Sequencing of this T cell receptor (beta chain) was carried out in a study of cytomegalovirus exposure and HLA in healthy donors (dated by TCRdb to about 2017). Study-wide context: An earlier analysis of 587 of the donors reported approximately 260 Gb of sequence data and 100 million to 120 million unique TCR beta sequences obtained from about 179 million T cells. Roughly 300 gigabases of sequencing data and around 80 million unique TCR sequences made up an early release that covered under 750 HLA-typed donors. The genetic ancestry cluster associated with self-reported Caucasian donors included around 76% of the approximately 410 genotyped donors. The study aimed to test whether signatures of past pathogen exposure could be identified by cataloging public T cell receptors. The study used immunosequencing to profile the T cell repertoires of some 600 subjects and linked those repertoires to cytomegalovirus serostatus. In addition to the first cohort of about 650 subjects, a separate validation cohort of 120 different subjects was used. The study combined high-throughput TCR immunosequencing, statistical association of individual TCRs with disease status, and machine learning to predict cytomegalovirus infection status. In a later analysis, previously published TCR beta repertoires from some 640 donors were re-analyzed and high-resolution HLA genotyping was added so that TCR occurrence patterns could be studied. In the later analysis, no new phenotypic data were used to find candidate immune exposures; instead, reliance was placed on TCR beta sequences and their occurrence across donors. In an earlier analysis of roughly 540 of the donors, high-throughput TCR beta sequencing was used to judge whether each TCR beta V gene segment behaved as functional or pseudogenic. Donor age, sex, ethnicity and CMV serostatus were compiled together with the repertoire data. In a later genetic analysis, genome-wide SNP genotypes for about 65% of the 666 donors were used, and that subset was treated as a discovery cohort. Every discovery cohort repertoire had been produced on one sequencing platform. HLA typing included class I and class II loci at four-digit resolution. The number of typed donors differed by locus: about 620-640 for A, B, C, DRB1 and DQB1; 500 to 550 for DQA1; about 600 for DPA1; and some 430 for DPB1. Several DR-DQ haplotypes were handled as single units for association and clustering, since linkage in the cohort was strong. Across some 400 genotyped donors of the cohort, an average of about 240,000 unique TCR beta nucleotide sequences per donor were sequenced, and 15% to 20% of those sequences were non-productive. Here is what the overall study found, with its caveats: According to the authors, the approach could potentially be generalized to other disease states and immunological phenotypes. The study gave a list of 150 to 200 TCR beta chains associated with cytomegalovirus. While some public TCRs were present in many individuals, most TCR sequences turned up only very rarely across donors. A group of highly shared sequence variants was considered likely to be a technical artifact of the sequencing pipeline. Because HLA typing was missing for some donors at each locus, association tests included only the typed subset. In a later analysis, HLA-associated TCR beta chains showed more clonal expansion and lower generation probabilities than non-associated chains that were equally common. This cohort had only TCR beta chains sequenced, and the lack of alpha or paired-chain data limited which features could be detected. Because counts were too low, roughly 16 rarely observed V segments, including chromosome 9 orphons, were left out of the earlier analysis of 587 of the donors. In a later analysis, TCR association rates were found to vary across HLA loci, with the most associated TCRs seen for DRB1 alleles and the fewest for HLA-C alleles. V-gene and J-gene trimming of TCR beta chains was associated with a missense DCLRE1C variant in a later genetic analysis, and the association was replicated in an independent cohort. In a later genetic analysis, fewer N-insertions in productive TCRs were reported among donors in an Asian-associated ancestry cluster than the 666-donor mean. Roughly uniform sequencing depth across donors was assumed in presence/absence analyses, although this assumption may not hold. Correlated functional status among segregating V segments might be attributable to linkage disequilibrium, but an unknown experimental factor could not be ruled out. Broadly in line with IMGT annotations, most TCR beta V segments showed up in productive rearrangements about 90% or about 30% of the time in an earlier analysis of 587 of the donors. Specific HLA alleles were associated with about 17,000 TCR beta sequences at a false discovery rate of 0.05 in a later analysis. The only immune exposure information available for the cohort was CMV serostatus. In vitro tests confirmed that a few of the cytomegalovirus-associated TCR beta chains recognize cytomegalovirus antigens. Some IMGT-functional V segments, including TRBV6-2 and TRBV6-3, could not be distinguished by the 87-base-pair reads and were therefore excluded. The classifier was reported to diagnose cytomegalovirus status with high specificity and sensitivity in both the original and validation cohorts. Assigning TCR associations to individual alleles was difficult when HLA alleles, especially DR and DQ, strongly co-occurred. In a later analysis, several top co-occurrence clusters were reported to appear linked to parvovirus B19, influenza, CMV and Epstein-Barr virus. Most CMV-associated TCR beta chains appeared to be HLA-restricted in a later analysis, and the HLA associations seemed to be driven largely by CMV exposure. A further reported finding was that TCR beta sequences accurately predicted the HLA-A and HLA-B alleles for most subjects in the first cohort.

In total, more than 500 healthy bone marrow donors made up the cohort. At the time of sampling, every cohort member was nominally healthy, though immune exposures that went unrecorded were likely present. The donor was CMV seronegative and belonged to the group of 320 or so seronegative cohort members. Each donor provided a peripheral blood sample, and peripheral blood mononuclear cells were used for TCR beta sequencing. The Qiagen DNeasy Blood Extraction Kit was used to extract genomic DNA from the blood cell samples. Based on the germline V gene, the CDR1 and CDR2 sequences are SQVTM and ANQGSEA. The CDR3 covers 12 residues, taking in both the cysteine and the phenylalanine. Of all the DNA, just the CDR3 is kept, 36 bases in frame from base 1. V lost 7 bases and J lost 4 bases; the stretch between them is 13 bases long. To note about this clone: Its specific antigen is unknown.

Receptors were amplified or captured by the immunoSEQ multiplex PCR assay. For the multiplex PCR, a mixture combining 60 forward primers for TCR Vbeta segments and 13 reverse primers for TCR Jbeta segments was used. Amplification of the CDR3 region of rearranged TCR beta genes was performed with a multiplex PCR assay on genomic DNA. Amplified TCR beta libraries were sequenced as 87-base-pair reads on the Illumina HiSeq System. On the authors' methods: In a later analysis, around 80 million unique TCR beta chains were counted across the approximately 620 repertoires, and around 11 million of these chains were shared by at least two donors. To remove PCR and sequencing errors, raw reads were error-corrected and collapsed into unique sequences using a nearest-neighbor algorithm that merged closely related sequences. To assign V, D and J gene segments, CDR3 sequences were aligned to IMGT reference sequences. Each retained sequence needed at least a six-nucleotide match to both a V gene segment and a J gene segment. A rearrangement counted as productive if the CDR3 had no stop codons and remained in frame with V and J, and every other rearrangement counted as non-productive. CDR3 was defined according to IMGT convention as the region running from the second conserved V-encoded cysteine to the conserved J-encoded phenylalanine. Sequences without an unambiguous match to a single V gene segment were excluded from the earlier analysis of 500 to 700 of the donors. In an earlier analysis of approximately 590 of the donors, a V segment was called functional when productive rearrangements were above 56.7%, and segregating when the standard deviation between donors exceeded 5%. A statistical classification framework was developed to diagnose cytomegalovirus status using the catalog of TCR beta chain sequences. V and J gene assignment, in a later analysis, came from comparing TCR nucleotide sequences with IMGT/GENE-DB human TR gene sequences. A later analysis assigned CDR3 sequences and most-parsimonious VDJ recombination scenarios with the TCRdist pipeline. In a later analysis, each TCR beta chain was defined by its CDR3 amino acid sequence together with its V-gene family, and reads lacking a unique V-gene family were excluded. To address suspected cross-contamination and a sequencing artifact, a later analysis removed roughly 580 highly shared, low-generation-probability nucleotide sequences. A later analysis calculated a clonal expansion index for each public chain from normalized within-repertoire ranks of inferred template counts. A later analysis computed generation probabilities with a VDJ recombination model fitted to out-of-frame rearrangements, and checked the results against IGoR. In a later analysis, hypergeometric tests were used to score TCR-TCR, TCR-HLA and TCR-CMV co-occurrence, with a repertoire-size bias correction applied to TCR pairs. In a later analysis, false discovery rates were estimated by permuting HLA or CMV assignments 20 times. In a later analysis, co-occurring TCRs were grouped using DBSCAN, and TCRdist sequence similarity was added for clustering within HLA-allele-positive subsets. Co-occurrence clustering excluded repertoires with fewer than 30,000 or more than 120,000 public chains, plus five with anomalous nucleotide sharing. TCRdb carries this immuneACCESS record with in-frame sequences only. Its versions omit some clonotypes, under half of them owing to an unresolved V gene in the studies checked, with the rest unexplained. The V and J calls and clone size were taken over from that table, and D and trimming were inferred from the DNA. For this sample, the table gives approximately 150,000 clones. The top ten clones comprise roughly 1.6% of the sample.

The sequence joins TRBV29-1 to TRBJ1-1, and perhaps TRBD1 as D gene, on 6 matching bases. Material for sequencing was PBMCs. The sequence was obtained from a woman between 40 and 55 years old in good health and CMV-seronegative. The DNA reads as follows: TGCAGCGCCTTGCGAGGGGGCACTGAAGCTTTCTTT. It translates to CSALRGGTEAFF.